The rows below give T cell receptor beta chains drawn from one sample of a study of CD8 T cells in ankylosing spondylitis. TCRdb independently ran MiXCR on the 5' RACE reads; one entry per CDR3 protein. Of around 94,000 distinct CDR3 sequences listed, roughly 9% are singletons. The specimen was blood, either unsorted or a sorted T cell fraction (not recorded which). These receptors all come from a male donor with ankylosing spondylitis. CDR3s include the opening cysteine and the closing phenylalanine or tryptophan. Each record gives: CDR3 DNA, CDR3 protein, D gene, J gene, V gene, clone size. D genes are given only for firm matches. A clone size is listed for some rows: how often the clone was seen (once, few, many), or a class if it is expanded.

DNA: TGTGCCAGCAGCTTTTCCTCAGGTGGTCAGCCCCAGCATTTT
CDR3: CASSFSSGGQPQHF
D: .
J: TRBJ1-5
V: TRBV7-9
size: many

DNA: TGTGCCAGCAGCCCCCCGGTGGGGAGAGGGGACACTGAAGCTTTCTTT
CDR3: CASSPPVGRGDTEAFF
D: .
J: TRBJ1-1
V: TRBV7-9
size: .

DNA: TGTGCCAGCAGCTTAGACGGGCCAGAGCAGTTCTTC
CDR3: CASSLDGPEQFF
D: .
J: TRBJ2-1
V: TRBV7-9
size: few

DNA: TGTGCCAGCAGGTACCAGGGGAATACCTATGGCTACACCTTC
CDR3: CASRYQGNTYGYTF
D: .
J: TRBJ1-2
V: TRBV7-9
size: .

DNA: TGTGCCAGCAGCCAGGTGATACACACCGGGGAGCTGTTTTTT
CDR3: CASSQVIHTGELFF
D: .
J: TRBJ2-2
V: TRBV3-1
size: few

DNA: TGTGCCAGCAGCTTAGGTCTAGCGGGAGAATCGGTTTACGAGCAGTACTTC
CDR3: CASSLGLAGESVYEQYF
D: TRBD2
J: TRBJ2-7
V: TRBV7-8
size: .

DNA: TGTGCCAGCAGCCCCGAGGAGCGGGAGATTAAGGGCACAGATACGCAGTATTTT
CDR3: CASSPEEREIKGTDTQYF
D: TRBD2
J: TRBJ2-3
V: TRBV11-2
size: .

DNA: TGCAGCGTCGAGGGACTAGCGGAAAATTACAATGAGCAGTTCTTC
CDR3: CSVEGLAENYNEQFF
D: TRBD2
J: TRBJ2-1
V: TRBV29-1
size: many

DNA: TGCAGTGCTAGTCTGCAACGCACAGATACGCAGTATTTT
CDR3: CSASLQRTDTQYF
D: .
J: TRBJ2-3
V: TRBV20-1
size: few

DNA: TGTGCCAGCAGGGCGGGAGCAGATACGCAGTATTTT
CDR3: CASRAGADTQYF
D: TRBD2
J: TRBJ2-3
V: TRBV6-6
size: few

DNA: TGTGCCAGCACCTCTTCGGGGGGCACTGAAGCTTTCTTT
CDR3: CASTSSGGTEAFF
D: .
J: TRBJ1-1
V: TRBV7-2
size: .

DNA: TGTGCCACCAGCATCCGGACTAGCGGACAAGAGACCCAGTACTTC
CDR3: CATSIRTSGQETQYF
D: TRBD2
J: TRBJ2-5
V: TRBV7-9
size: .

DNA: TGTGCCAGCAGCCCGGTTTGGACTAGCGCGTACAATGAGCAGTTCTTC
CDR3: CASSPVWTSAYNEQFF
D: TRBD2
J: TRBJ2-1
V: TRBV7-8
size: many

DNA: TGTGCCAGCAGCCAAGGGCCCCCGGGGGACAATGAGCAGTTCTTC
CDR3: CASSQGPPGDNEQFF
D: .
J: TRBJ2-1
V: TRBV4-2
size: many

DNA: TGTGCCAGCAGCGTAGCCGGGACAGGGTTAGAATATGGCTACACCTTC
CDR3: CASSVAGTGLEYGYTF
D: TRBD1
J: TRBJ1-2
V: TRBV7-9
size: .

DNA: TGTGCCAGCAGCTTAGAGTTTATTGGGGGCAGCTCCTACAATGAGCAGTTCTTC
CDR3: CASSLEFIGGSSYNEQFF
D: .
J: TRBJ2-1
V: TRBV7-8
size: many

DNA: TGTGCCAGCAGTTTATCGATCAGGGGGTCGGATCAGCCCCAGCATTTT
CDR3: CASSLSIRGSDQPQHF
D: TRBD1
J: TRBJ1-5
V: TRBV27
size: many

DNA: TGTGCCTGCCCCGGCGGGAGACTGCAGTATTTT
CDR3: CACPGGRLQYF
D: TRBD2
J: TRBJ2-3
V: TRBV2
size: .

DNA: TGCAGCGCTATCACCGGGACAGGGGAGATTGAAGCTTTCTTT
CDR3: CSAITGTGEIEAFF
D: TRBD1
J: TRBJ1-1
V: TRBV29-1
size: many

DNA: TGTGCCAGCAGCTTCGAGCTTAATGAGCAGTTCTTC
CDR3: CASSFELNEQFF
D: .
J: TRBJ2-1
V: TRBV11-2
size: many

DNA: TGTGCCAGCAGTTTAAGGGGGGGGAGCTCTGGAAACACCATATATTTT
CDR3: CASSLRGGSSGNTIYF
D: .
J: TRBJ1-3
V: TRBV27
size: few

DNA: TGCAGTGCTACTTTAATTAGCGGGACCCACCAAGAGACCCAGTACTTC
CDR3: CSATLISGTHQETQYF
D: TRBD2
J: TRBJ2-5
V: TRBV20-1
size: .

DNA: TGTGCCAGCAGCTTCAATAGCGGGAGGCAGTCAGATACGCAGTATTTT
CDR3: CASSFNSGRQSDTQYF
D: TRBD2
J: TRBJ2-3
V: TRBV7-2
size: .

DNA: TGTGCCAGCAGCTTACTCACTGAGCAGTTCTTC
CDR3: CASSLLTEQFF
D: .
J: TRBJ2-1
V: TRBV5-4
size: .

DNA: TGTGCCAGCAGTCTAGGGCCCGGGGAGCTGTTTTTT
CDR3: CASSLGPGELFF
D: .
J: TRBJ2-2
V: TRBV27
size: .